This entry describes one T cell receptor (beta chain). Germline assignment: CDR1 LGHNA and CDR2 YSLEER. Trimming took off 4 bases at V and 5 bases at J, with 21 bases between the two ends. The length of the CDR3 is 16 residues. Plates contained around 200,000 CFSE-labeled responder cells and around 200,000 irradiated, violet-dye-labeled stimulator cells. The record originates from a study of graft-versus-host responses after intestinal transplantation. Generated by immunoSEQ multiplex PCR, the TCRdb table keeps only in-frame clones and is missing some. This table has around 9,000 clones, approximately 30% appearing once. Notes on the study in general: High graft-versus-host to host-versus-graft T cell clonal ratios marked allografts of patients with graft-donor macrochimerism. There were GvH clones found in recipient marrow, and some of them appeared first in ileum or blood.

The sample here was alloreactive CD8+ T cells from a mixed lymphocyte reaction culture, taken before transplantation. Subset in this sample: CFSE-low proliferating T cells sorted from approximately 6-day pre-transplant mixed lymphocyte reaction (GvH or HvG direction). This receptor was obtained from a human patient who was an organ donor for intestinal transplantation. This chain connects TRBV4-3 to TRBJ2-7; TRBD1 might be the D (5 bases). CDR3 bases: TGCGCCAGCAGCCCCCAGGGTCGGCAGCTTTTCCACGAGCAGTACTTC. Its protein is CASSPQGRQLFHEQYF.